A single sample gave rise to the 19 T cell receptor beta chains below, sequenced in a study of T cell responses to AZD1222 COVID-19 vaccine. The method was immunoSEQ multiplex PCR; TCRdb's version includes in-frame clones alone and lacks a portion of them. This table holds about 120,000 clones, less than 95% found once. This specimen consisted of peripheral blood, obtained on day 0 of AZD1222 vaccination. Receptor source: an adult in good health.

The rearrangement uses TRBV9 and TRBJ2-5; D unresolved. Trimming took 0 bases from V and 5 from J, leaving 5 bases between them. The CDR3 is made up of 12 amino acids. CDR1 and CDR2 from the germline V gene are SGDLS and YYNGEE. The CDR3 reads CASSVGSETQYF. The DNA of the CDR3 is TGTGCCAGCAGCGTAGGATCCGAGACCCAGTACTTC.

This clone was observed at least ten times. The rearrangement links TRBV1 to TRBJ1-5; the tabulated D call, TRBD1, remains unverified against the DNA. TRBV1 is designated a pseudogene. This CDR3 region has 12 residues. CDR3 in DNA: TGCACCAGCAGCCAAGACAGGCAGCCCCAGCATTTT. Amino acids: CTSSQDRQPQHF.

The chain employs TRBV6-1 and TRBJ2-7; D not resolved. Trimming removed 1 base at V and 7 bases at J, with 11 bases between. CDR3 size: 13 residues. In germline, CDR1 is MNHNS, CDR2 SASEGT. The CDR3 spells CASSEEALREQYF. Here the CDR3 DNA reads TGTGCCAGCAGTGAAGAAGCCTTACGAGAGCAGTACTTC.

The J gene is TRBJ1-6, the V gene TRBV6-4; the D is unclear. Trimming took 0 bases from V and 7 from J, leaving 4 bases between them. CDR3 size: 13 residues. CDR1 and CDR2 (germline): MRHNA, SNTAGT. CDR3 region: CASSDSTNSPLHF. CDR3 bases: TGTGCCAGCAGTGACTCGACAAATTCACCCCTCCACTTT.

This clone showed up just once. This rearrangement joins TRBV2 to TRBJ1-2; D is unresolved. This CDR3 contains 13 residues. The V gene's germline CDR1 is SNHLY and CDR2 FYNNEI. Between the trimmed V and J ends, which lost 11 bases and 8 bases, there was a span of 21 bases. CDR3 loop: CAFQEGKVYGYTF. The CDR3 DNA follows: TGTGCCTTTCAGGAGGGCAAGGTCTACGGCTACACCTTC.

The chain uses TRBV29-1 and TRBJ1-1; no definite D call. Germline CDR1 reads SQVTM; CDR2 reads ANQGSEA. Trimming cost V 4 bases and J 0 bases, with 9 bases left between them. The CDR3 is 13 residues long. The CDR3 DNA reads as TGCAGCGTTGTAGACCGTTTGAACACTGAAGCTTTCTTT. Protein product: CSVVDRLNTEAFF.

The chain is built from TRBV5-4 and TRBJ1-1; D is uncertain. V dropped 4 bases and J dropped 1 base, with 17 bases sitting between them. CDR3 size: 16 residues. The germline CDR1 and CDR2 sequences are SGHNT and YYREEE (reference sequence). CDR3 residues: CASSQGALWGNTEAFF. The CDR3 DNA sequence: TGTGCCAGCAGCCAAGGCGCATTATGGGGGAACACTGAAGCTTTCTTT.

The rearrangement joins TRBV18 to TRBJ2-1; D not resolved. The CDR3 has 12 amino acids. Germline CDR1 KGHSH, CDR2 LQKENI. V dropped 3 bases and J dropped 9 bases, with 9 bases sitting between them. CDR3 DNA: TGTGCCAGCTCACCCCTTCCCGGTGAGCAGTTCTTC. It is translated as CASSPLPGEQFF.

DNA of the CDR3: TGTGCCAGCAGTTATGGGGCCGTCGTAGGCACTGAAGCTTTCTTT. Protein: CASSYGAVVGTEAFF. V gene TRBV6-5 combines with J gene TRBJ1-1; tentative D call: TRBD1 (5 bases). Between the trimmed V and J ends, which lost 3 bases and 4 bases, there was a span of 15 bases. This CDR3 spans 15 amino acids. The germline gives CDR1 MNHEY, CDR2 SVGAGI.

The chain links TRBV5-1 to TRBJ2-3, with a tentative D call TRBD1 (6 bases). The V gene lost 4 bases and the J gene lost 6 bases, with 12 bases spanning the gap. The V gene's germline CDR1 is SGHRS and CDR2 YFSETQ. The CDR3 covers 13 residues. This CDR3 reads CASSTAGDDTQYF. CDR3 nucleotides: TGCGCCAGCAGCACGGCAGGGGATGATACGCAGTATTTT. Full variable domain (rest looked up from reference TRBV5-1 and TRBJ2-3): KAGVTQTPRYLIKTRGQQVTLSCSPISGHRSVSWYQQTPGQGLQFLFEYFSETQRNKGNFPGRFSGRQFSNSRSEMNVSTLELGDSALYLCASSTAGDDTQYFGPGTRLTVL.

The V gene is TRBV9, the J gene TRBJ2-5, with a tentative D call TRBD2 (6 bases). This CDR3 comprises 15 residues. Trimming cost V 0 bases and J 5 bases, with 14 bases left between them. Germline CDR1 reads SGDLS; CDR2 reads YYNGEE. The CDR3 sequence is CASSVGAGRVETQYF. The CDR3 DNA follows: TGTGCCAGCAGCGTAGGTGCGGGAAGGGTGGAGACCCAGTACTTC.

This rearrangement joins TRBV30 to TRBJ1-4, with D possibly TRBD1 on 6 matching bases. CDR1 and CDR2 from the germline V gene are GTSNPN and SVGIG (reference sequence). The CDR3 has 12 amino acids. V shed 6 bases and J shed 4 bases, with 9 bases lying between them. This chain's CDR3 is CACLGGNEKLFF. The CDR3 coding sequence is TGTGCCTGCCTAGGGGGTAATGAAAAACTGTTTTTT.

This clone has only a few counts. The chain couples TRBV19 to TRBJ1-1, with 9 bases that match TRBD1. Germline V lookup: CDR1 LNHDA, CDR2 SQIVND (reference sequence). With V trimmed by 7 bases and J by 6 bases, 6 bases remained unmatched. The CDR3 contains 13 residues. The CDR3 coding sequence is TGTGCCAGTAACGGACAGGGGCTGTCTGAAGCTTTCTTT. Encoded protein: CASNGQGLSEAFF.

In regard to this clone: The sample has other DNA sequences that encode this CDR3 too. The CDR3 region has the DNA TGTGCCAGTAGTTCTCCCGGGGGTGGGGGAAATCAGCCCCAGCATTTT. Protein product: CASSSPGGGGNQPQHF. The gene calls are TRBV19 and TRBJ1-5, with a tentative D call TRBD1 (5 bases). This CDR3 region has 16 residues. Germline-derived CDR1 and CDR2 are LNHDA and SQIVND (reference sequence). The germline V and J ends were trimmed by 5 bases and 4 bases, with 18 bases remaining between them.

This clone was observed once. This chain connects TRBV28 to TRBJ1-5; 7 positions match TRBD1. J gave up 5 bases and V 6 bases, and 7 bases lay outside the gene matches. The CDR3 sequence is 14 residues long. Germline CDR1 reads MDHEN; CDR2 reads SYDVKM. CDR3 DNA: TGTGCCAGCAGGGGGAGACAGGGCGATCAGCCCCAGCATTTT. It encodes CASRGRQGDQPQHF.

This chain uses TRBV19 with TRBJ2-5; D ambiguous. The germline CDR1 and CDR2 sequences are LNHDA and SQIVND (reference sequence). V was pared by 4 bases and J by 4 bases, with 13 bases between. The CDR3 length is 14 residues. CDR3 sequence reads: CASSNMDSIETQYF. The CDR3 region has the DNA TGTGCCAGTAGTAATATGGATAGCATAGAGACCCAGTACTTC.

The chain carries TRBV10-3 and TRBJ1-1; TRBD1 aligns across 7 bases. Germline loops: CDR1 ENHRY, CDR2 SYGVKD. Trimming at V came to 4 bases and at J to 1 base, leaving 3 bases not matched to a gene. The CDR3 sequence is 14 residues long. CDR3 in DNA: TGTGCCATCAGTGCGACAGGGCCGAACACTGAAGCTTTCTTT. Translated: CAISATGPNTEAFF.

The J gene is TRBJ2-2, the V gene TRBV4-2, with D possibly being TRBD1 (5 bases). The CDR3 is 16 amino acids. Trimming stripped 1 base from V and 3 bases from J, with 12 bases between. From germline, CDR1 is LGHNA and CDR2 YNFKEQ. The CDR3 here is CASSQVRQGYTGELFF. Here the CDR3 DNA reads TGTGCCAGCAGCCAAGTCAGGCAGGGCTACACCGGGGAGCTGTTTTTT.

V gene TRBV10-3 combines with J gene TRBJ1-6; D not resolved. The CDR3 sequence is 14 residues long. The germline V and J ends were trimmed by 6 bases and 5 bases, with 11 bases remaining between them. From germline, CDR1 is ENHRY and CDR2 SYGVKD. CDR3 sequence reads: CAIRLDGDNSPLHF. In nucleotides, the CDR3 is TGTGCCATCAGGCTGGACGGAGATAATTCACCCCTCCACTTT.